A selection of T cell receptor beta chains follows, all from one sample in a study of blood T cells in healthy people across ages. MiXCR was run by TCRdb on the 5' RACE reads, yielding one entry per CDR3 protein. The profile covers some 1.5 million distinct CDR3 sequences, with about 28% appearing a single time and 7.7% taken by the ten largest. Sequenced: blood. These receptors were collected from a woman in her twenties or thirties in good health. The CDR3 runs from the conserved cysteine through the conserved F or W. A D gene is named only where the DNA matches it firmly. The size field is filled for only some rows; it gives once, few, many or a size class.

D gene	clone size	V gene	J gene	CDR3 protein	CDR3 DNA
-	-	TRBV9	TRBJ2-1	CASSAPSGTLVDEQFF	TGTGCCAGCAGCGCCCCGTCAGGGACATTAGTCGATGAGCAGTTCTTC
TRBD1	-	TRBV28	TRBJ2-5	CASREDRVGETQYF	TGTGCCAGCCGCGAGGACAGGGTTGGAGAGACCCAGTACTTC
-	-	TRBV28	TRBJ1-6	CASSWDLGSYNSPLHF	TGTGCCAGCAGTTGGGATTTAGGCTCCTATAATTCACCCCTCCACTTT
-	-	TRBV2	TRBJ2-1	CASNPDWGGEQFF	TGTGCCAGCAACCCGGACTGGGGAGGTGAGCAGTTCTTC
TRBD1	-	TRBV15	TRBJ2-1	CATMKGQSYNEQFF	TGTGCCACCATGAAGGGACAGTCATACAATGAGCAGTTCTTC
-	few	TRBV20-1	TRBJ1-2	CSARAPGIGRGGYTF	TGCAGTGCTAGAGCCCCAGGGATCGGGCGAGGTGGCTACACCTTC
-	many	TRBV7-9	TRBJ2-1	CASSLATLYNEQFF	TGTGCCAGCAGCTTAGCAACACTTTACAATGAGCAGTTCTTC
TRBD2	-	TRBV30	TRBJ2-1	CAWSGAGGGSYNEQFF	TGTGCCTGGAGTGGGGCGGGCGGGGGCTCCTACAATGAGCAGTTCTTC
-	-	TRBV7-2	TRBJ2-7	CASSYGRDEGLSYEQYF	TGTGCCAGCAGCTATGGCCGGGACGAGGGGCTCTCCTACGAGCAGTACTTC
-	-	TRBV5-1	TRBJ1-1	CASSSTGTLMNTEAFF	TGCGCCAGCAGCTCCACCGGGACATTAATGAACACTGAAGCTTTCTTT
TRBD2	-	TRBV6-1	TRBJ2-5	CASSERERLAGGYLKETQYF	TGTGCCAGCAGTGAAAGGGAGAGACTAGCGGGGGGGTATTTGAAGGAGACCCAGTACTTC
-	-	TRBV5-1	TRBJ1-1	CASRWQENTEAFF	TGCGCCAGCAGATGGCAAGAGAACACTGAAGCTTTCTTT
TRBD2	-	TRBV2	TRBJ2-5	CASRQGPGGETQYF	TGTGCCAGCAGACAAGGACCGGGGGGAGAGACCCAGTACTTC
-	-	TRBV7-9	TRBJ1-4	CASSLAMGLDEKLFF	TGTGCCAGCAGCTTAGCGATGGGTCTGGATGAAAAACTGTTTTTT
TRBD1	few	TRBV5-1	TRBJ1-1	CASTPGQNIHTEAFF	TGCGCCAGCACCCCGGGACAGAATATTCACACTGAAGCTTTCTTT
-	few	TRBV29-1	TRBJ2-2	CSVAKGSGELFF	TGCAGCGTTGCCAAAGGGAGCGGGGAGCTGTTTTTT
-	many	TRBV29-1	TRBJ1-1	CSVAEASNTEAFF	TGCAGCGTTGCGGAGGCCTCGAACACTGAAGCTTTCTTT
-	few	TRBV6-2/TRBV6-3	TRBJ2-2	CTSSRGRFGELFF	TGTACCAGCAGCAGAGGGAGGTTCGGGGAGCTGTTTTTT
-	many	TRBV7-2	TRBJ1-5	CASSPGGGNQPQHF	TGTGCCAGCAGCCCCGGGGGAGGCAATCAGCCCCAGCATTTT
-	-	TRBV7-8	TRBJ2-1	CASSPGTSHILEQFF	TGTGCCAGCAGCCCAGGGACTTCCCATATTCTGGAGCAGTTCTTC
-	many	TRBV18	TRBJ2-1	CASSPPGLTYNEQFF	TGTGCCAGCTCACCACCCGGCCTTACCTACAATGAGCAGTTCTTC
-	few	TRBV20-1	TRBJ2-5	CSARDQAQETQYF	TGCAGTGCCAGAGATCAGGCCCAAGAGACCCAGTACTTC
TRBD1	few	TRBV18	TRBJ1-4	CASSLGQGAFTNEKLFF	TGTGCCAGCTCCCTAGGACAGGGGGCATTCACTAATGAAAAACTGTTTTTT
-	many	TRBV20-1	TRBJ2-7	CSARGLETYEQYF	TGCAGTGCTAGGGGCCTCGAGACCTACGAGCAGTACTTC
TRBD1	-	TRBV5-1	TRBJ1-2	CASSLVGGGSYGYTF	TGCGCCAGCAGCTTGGTCGGAGGGGGCAGCTATGGCTACACCTTC
-	many	TRBV29-1	TRBJ2-5	CSVVDRPSTGQTQYF	TGCAGCGTTGTTGACAGGCCATCCACAGGACAGACCCAGTACTTC
-	many	TRBV4-1	TRBJ2-1	CASSQDRLFF	TGCGCCAGCAGCCAAGATAGGTTGTTCTTC
TRBD2	few	TRBV20-1	TRBJ2-2	CSARSAGGANTGELFF	TGCAGTGCTAGATCCGCGGGGGGGGCGAACACCGGGGAGCTGTTTTTT
-	-	TRBV4-1	TRBJ2-1	CASSQGVARDRNEQFF	TGCGCCAGCAGCCAAGGGGTAGCGAGAGACCGCAATGAGCAGTTCTTC
TRBD2	many	TRBV29-1	TRBJ2-7	CSVVHSLAGGRSYEQYF	TGCAGCGTTGTACATTCACTAGCGGGAGGGAGGTCCTACGAGCAGTACTTC
TRBD1	few	TRBV7-9	TRBJ1-1	CASSLRGTGARLGTEAFF	TGTGCCAGCAGCTTACGTGGGACAGGGGCCAGGTTGGGCACTGAAGCTTTCTTT
-	few	TRBV12-3/TRBV12-4	TRBJ2-1	CASSLGGHYEQFF	TGTGCCAGCAGTCTAGGGGGTCACTATGAGCAGTTCTTC
TRBD1	-	TRBV7-2	TRBJ2-1	CASSLDRDHEQFF	TGTGCCAGCAGCCTAGACAGGGACCATGAGCAGTTCTTC
-	-	TRBV25-1	TRBJ1-2	CASSGTKVGYGYTF	TGTGCCAGCAGTGGAACAAAAGTCGGCTATGGCTACACCTTC
TRBD2	-	TRBV3-1	TRBJ2-7	CASSQTSGGRYEQYF	TGTGCCAGCAGCCAAACTAGCGGGGGCCGCTACGAGCAGTACTTC
-	-	TRBV7-9	TRBJ2-3	CASSQPGRRTDTQYF	TGTGCCAGCAGCCAGCCGGGACGCCGCACAGATACGCAGTATTTT
TRBD2	many	TRBV7-2	TRBJ2-3	CASKGQGLVSPDTQYF	TGTGCCAGCAAAGGCCAGGGACTAGTGTCCCCAGATACGCAGTATTTT
TRBD1	few	TRBV6-2/TRBV6-3	TRBJ2-7	CASTKTDRAPYEQYF	TGTGCCAGCACCAAAACGGACAGGGCTCCTTACGAGCAGTACTTC
-	many	TRBV9	TRBJ1-6	CASSVRPYNSPLHF	TGTGCCAGCAGCGTAAGACCCTATAATTCACCCCTCCACTTT
TRBD2	-	TRBV20-1	TRBJ2-7	CSARAPAGDYEQYF	TGCAGTGCTAGAGCCCCAGCGGGGGACTACGAGCAGTACTTC
-	-	TRBV9	TRBJ2-1	CASSGLYSGNEQFF	TGTGCCAGCAGCGGGCTATATTCCGGGAATGAGCAGTTCTTC
-	few	TRBV7-2	TRBJ2-1	CASSPVPEYNEQFF	TGTGCCAGCAGCCCCGTTCCGGAATACAATGAGCAGTTCTTC
-	few	TRBV20-1	TRBJ2-1	CSAGLAADEQFF	TGCAGTGCTGGATTAGCGGCGGATGAGCAGTTCTTC
TRBD1	few	TRBV6-6	TRBJ1-2	CVSSSRQGAGYGYTF	TGTGTCAGCAGTTCAAGACAGGGGGCAGGCTATGGCTACACCTTC
TRBD1	many	TRBV12-3/TRBV12-4	TRBJ2-7	CASSFRDRKYEQYF	TGTGCCAGCAGTTTCCGGGACAGGAAATACGAGCAGTACTTC
TRBD2	-	TRBV6-6	TRBJ2-5	CASSYSELAGQETQYF	TGTGCCAGCAGTTACTCTGAGCTAGCGGGGCAAGAGACCCAGTACTTC
-	few	TRBV7-3	TRBJ2-4	CASSLGVGSLAKNIQYF	TGTGCCAGCAGCTTGGGGGTGGGGTCCTTAGCCAAAAACATTCAGTACTTC
-	-	TRBV12-3/TRBV12-4	TRBJ1-2	CASSLSSGYGYTF	TGTGCCAGCAGCTTGTCATCAGGGTATGGCTACACCTTC
-	once	TRBV12-3/TRBV12-4	TRBJ2-3	CASSQGVRADMQYF	TGTGCCAGCAGTCAGGGAGTGAGAGCAGATATGCAGTATTTT